The source of this T cell receptor (beta chain) is a study of CD8+CD57+ T cells in acquired aplastic anemia. Across the whole study: DNA from sorted CD4+ and CD8+ cells averaged around 3.5 ug. Findings and caveats of the study: Patients and controls turned out to have 25 to 30 CD8+ CDR3 sequences in common. The CD8+ Simpson's diversity of patients and controls was not significantly different.

In patients chosen for sequencing, flow cytometry had shown CD8+CD57+ cell expansion. No therapy had been given to the patients at the time of blood sampling. Trimming at V came to 4 bases and at J to 2 bases, leaving 7 bases not matched to a gene. The CDR3 spans 16 residues. Germline CDR1 and CDR2: SGHDN and FVKESK. TCR beta VDJ and CDR3 profiles were obtained from a genomic DNA template. Each CDR3 protein is one row after TCRdb ran MiXCR on the reads. Of 150,000 to 200,000 distinct CDR3 sequences in the sample, just under 50% were seen once. To note about this clonotype: Its cognate antigen is unknown.

The sample comprised sorted CD4+, CD8+, or CD8+CD57+ T cells (not recorded which) from PBMCs. The clonotype was recovered from a human donor with aplastic anemia. The chain is built from TRBV14 and TRBJ2-7; 11 bases are a match to TRBD2. The CDR3 spells CASSRLAGLATYEQYF. The CDR3 bases are TGTGCCAGCAGCCGACTAGCGGGACTAGCGACCTACGAGCAGTACTTC.